This T cell receptor beta chain was sequenced for a study of cytomegalovirus exposure and HLA in healthy donors. Study results and caveats: The tendency of first-cohort TCR clusters to co-occur in the 100 to 150 validation repertoires was identified by a subsequent analysis.

Assay used: immunoSEQ multiplex PCR; TCRdb lists only in-frame clones, some missing. In the table there are 120,000 or so clones, about 87% of which are singletons. The V and J ends lost 6 bases and 3 bases respectively, with 16 bases between them. Germline assignment: CDR1 SGHNT and CDR2 YYREEE (reference sequence). The length of the CDR3 is 15 residues. This clone has just a few counts. Antigen unknown. This sequence originates from a woman aged 18-29 years in good health and CMV-seronegative. The sample taken for sequencing was PBMCs. This chain links TRBV5-4 with TRBJ1-3, with TRBD1 as a possible D gene (5 bases). CDR3 sequence: CASTSGAQSGNTIYF. The DNA for the CDR3 is TGTGCCAGCACCAGCGGGGCCCAGAGTGGAAACACCATATATTTT. Looking up the rest from reference TRBV5-4 and TRBJ1-3 gives the full variable domain: ETGVTQSPTHLIKTRGQQVTLRCSSQSGHNTVSWYQQALGQGPQFIFQYYREEENGRGNFPPRFSGLQFPNYSSELNVNALELDDSALYLCASTSGAQSGNTIYFGEGSWLTVV.